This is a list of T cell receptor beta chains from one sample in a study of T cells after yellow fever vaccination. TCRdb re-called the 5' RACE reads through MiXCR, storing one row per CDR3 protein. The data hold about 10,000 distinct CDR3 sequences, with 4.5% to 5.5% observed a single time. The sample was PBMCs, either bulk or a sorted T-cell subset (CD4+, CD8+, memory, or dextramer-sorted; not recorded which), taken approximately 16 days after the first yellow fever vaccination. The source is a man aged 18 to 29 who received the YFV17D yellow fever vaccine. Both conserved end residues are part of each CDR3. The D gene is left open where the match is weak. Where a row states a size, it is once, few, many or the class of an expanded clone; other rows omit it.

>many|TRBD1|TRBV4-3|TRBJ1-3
TGCGCCAGCAGCCAGGAAGGACAGGGCCTCTCGGGAAACACCATATATTTT
CASSQEGQGLSGNTIYF
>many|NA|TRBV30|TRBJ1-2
TGTGCCTGGAGTACAGGGATCGGCTATGGCTACACCTTC
CAWSTGIGYGYTF
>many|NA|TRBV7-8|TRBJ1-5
TGTGCCAGCAGCTTAGAGGCGGGACGGTATAGCAATCAGCCCCAGCATTTT
CASSLEAGRYSNQPQHF
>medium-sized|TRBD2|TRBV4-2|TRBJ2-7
TGTGCCAGCAGCCAAGCGCGTTCTAGCGGGGCTAACGAGCAGTACTTC
CASSQARSSGANEQYF
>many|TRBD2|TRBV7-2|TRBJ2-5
TGTGCCAGCAGCTTACGGGCTAGCGGGGGCGTGGAGACCCAGTACTTC
CASSLRASGGVETQYF
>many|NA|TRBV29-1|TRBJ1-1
TGCAGCGTGGGGGTCGTCGAAGCTTTCTTT
CSVGVVEAFF
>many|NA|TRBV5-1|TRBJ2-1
TGCGCCAGCAGCTTGGATGGGGGCCCCAACAATGAGCAGTTCTTC
CASSLDGGPNNEQFF
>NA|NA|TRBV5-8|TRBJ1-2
TGTGCCAGCGAACCCCGGCCGGTCTACTATGGCTACACCTTC
CASEPRPVYYGYTF
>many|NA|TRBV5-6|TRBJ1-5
TGTGCCAGCAGCTTGACAGGTTACAATCAGCCCCAGCATTTT
CASSLTGYNQPQHF
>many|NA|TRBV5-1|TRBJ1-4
TGCGCCAGCAGCCTCCGGGGGGGAAATGAAAAACTGTTTTTT
CASSLRGGNEKLFF
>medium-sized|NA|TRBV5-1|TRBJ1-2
TGCGCCAGCAGGGGGAAGAACGGCTACACCTTC
CASRGKNGYTF
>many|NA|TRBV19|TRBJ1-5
TGTGCCAGTAGTCTCATTAAAAGTGGATCTTATCAGCCCCAGCATTTT
CASSLIKSGSYQPQHF
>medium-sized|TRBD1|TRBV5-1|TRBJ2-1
TGCGCCAGCAGCTTCAGGGGGCTCGATGAGCAGTTCTTC
CASSFRGLDEQFF
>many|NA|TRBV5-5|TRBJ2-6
TGTGCCAGCAGCTTGACCCCATCTGGGGCCAACGTCCTGACTTTC
CASSLTPSGANVLTF
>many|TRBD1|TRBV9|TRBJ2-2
TGTGCCAGCAGCGCGAATGAGGGACAGGGGATGACCGGGGAGCTGTTTTTT
CASSANEGQGMTGELFF
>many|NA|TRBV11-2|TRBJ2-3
TGTGCCAGCAGCTTTTCCTATGCAGATACGCAGTATTTT
CASSFSYADTQYF
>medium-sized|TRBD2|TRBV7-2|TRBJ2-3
TGTGCCAGCAGCTTAGCCGGGGGGAGGGCAGATACGCAGTATTTT
CASSLAGGRADTQYF
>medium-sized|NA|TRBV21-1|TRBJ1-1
TGTGCCAGCAGCAAAGGAGGGTGGGCTTTCTTT
CASSKGGWAFF